A single T cell receptor beta chain is shown here with its context. The CDR3 runs to 17 residues. The V gene's germline CDR1 is MNHNS and CDR2 SASEGT. V was shortened by 2 bases and J by 4 bases, with 18 bases between the two germline ends. This sample stems from a study of blood T cell repertoires in COVID-19. For the study at large: Some COVID-19 samples were acute and others convalescent; all came from the United States, Italy and Spain. From T cells, B-cell-depleted T cells, or PBMCs came the material, which was cDNA or gDNA.

Methods used by the authors: Quantification of nucleated cells was approximated via reference gene primer amplification. The assay was immunoSEQ multiplex PCR, and TCRdb's table has in-frame clones only and misses some. The V and J calls and clone size come from that table; D and trimming were worked out from the DNA. In the table there are 150,000 or so clones, 92% of which are singletons. Source material: peripheral blood. This sequence joins TRBV6-1 and TRBJ2-1; possibly TRBD1 for D (6 bases). This TCR came from a man aged 30-40 years with COVID-19, enrolled during active disease. The CDR3 spells CASSEYEFAGVYNEQFF. CDR3 coding DNA: TGTGCCAGCAGTGAATATGAGTTCGCAGGGGTATACAATGAGCAGTTCTTC.